A selection of T cell receptor beta chains follows, all from one sample in a study of T cell responses to AZD1222 COVID-19 vaccine. Data came from immunoSEQ multiplex PCR; TCRdb stores just in-frame clones and leaves some out. The profile shows roughly 120,000 clones, approximately 90% of them singletons. Sequenced material: peripheral blood, taken 28 days after the second AZD1222 dose. Receptor source: an adult who received the AZD1222 COVID-19 vaccine. Each CDR3 is given with its conserved first and last residue.

J gene: TRBJ2-5
V gene: TRBV13
CDR3 protein: CASSYGETQYF

J gene: TRBJ1-2
V gene: TRBV9
CDR3 protein: CASSVDRYGYTF

J gene: TRBJ2-5
V gene: TRBV11-2
CDR3 protein: CASSLTGTGGETQYF

J gene: TRBJ1-4
V gene: TRBV5-1
CDR3 protein: CASSLAYGFSANEKLFF

J gene: TRBJ1-2
V gene: TRBV27
CDR3 protein: CASSRALPYGYTF

J gene: TRBJ2-7
V gene: TRBV2
CDR3 protein: CASHQLAGYEQYF

J gene: TRBJ1-5
V gene: TRBV7-9
CDR3 protein: CASSFGLEDQPQHF

J gene: TRBJ1-6
V gene: TRBV7-9
CDR3 protein: CASSLAGSYNSPLHF

J gene: TRBJ2-5
V gene: TRBV9
CDR3 protein: CASSVSVGQETQYF

J gene: TRBJ1-3
V gene: TRBV18
CDR3 protein: CASSPPPGSGNTIYF

J gene: TRBJ1-1
V gene: TRBV7-8
CDR3 protein: CASSSAPRQLMNTEAFF

J gene: TRBJ1-6
V gene: TRBV9
CDR3 protein: CASSVGWGVNSPLHF

J gene: TRBJ2-7
V gene: TRBV7-9
CDR3 protein: CASSLAGRYEQYF

J gene: TRBJ2-3
V gene: TRBV6-5
CDR3 protein: CASSYSLLGDTQYF

J gene: TRBJ1-5
V gene: TRBV2
CDR3 protein: CASSTGLGNQPQHF

J gene: TRBJ1-1
V gene: TRBV5-1
CDR3 protein: CASSLTGQTEAFF

J gene: TRBJ2-1
V gene: TRBV11-3
CDR3 protein: CASSLEVTGYNEQFF

J gene: TRBJ2-1
V gene: TRBV6-5
CDR3 protein: CASSPNRDSYNEQFF

J gene: TRBJ1-2
V gene: TRBV6-1
CDR3 protein: CASSEVGPRSYGYTF

J gene: TRBJ1-5
V gene: TRBV4-2
CDR3 protein: CASSQGQVGQPQHF

J gene: TRBJ1-5
V gene: TRBV6-2/TRBV6-3
CDR3 protein: CASSSSLGPISNQPQHF

J gene: TRBJ2-1
V gene: TRBV10-3
CDR3 protein: CASWDGSQDEQFF

J gene: TRBJ1-2
V gene: TRBV5-4
CDR3 protein: CASSLGSVGYTF

J gene: TRBJ2-3
V gene: TRBV6-2/TRBV6-3
CDR3 protein: CASSYEGLAADTQYF

J gene: TRBJ1-5
V gene: TRBV6-5
CDR3 protein: CASGQEHNQPQHF

J gene: TRBJ2-7
V gene: TRBV27
CDR3 protein: CASSFRGLAGTVIYEQYF

J gene: TRBJ2-1
V gene: TRBV7-3
CDR3 protein: CASSLTGRVWLCEQFF

J gene: TRBJ1-2
V gene: TRBV7-2
CDR3 protein: CASSLGGRDYGYTF

J gene: TRBJ1-1
V gene: TRBV11-3
CDR3 protein: CASSQVRGTEAFF

J gene: TRBJ1-1
V gene: TRBV14
CDR3 protein: CASSQYRVHNTEAFF

J gene: TRBJ1-5
V gene: TRBV6-5
CDR3 protein: CASRITQGAQPQHF

J gene: TRBJ2-1
V gene: TRBV7-3
CDR3 protein: CASSFGGAGNEQFF

J gene: TRBJ2-2
V gene: TRBV7-9
CDR3 protein: CASSLQSTGELFF